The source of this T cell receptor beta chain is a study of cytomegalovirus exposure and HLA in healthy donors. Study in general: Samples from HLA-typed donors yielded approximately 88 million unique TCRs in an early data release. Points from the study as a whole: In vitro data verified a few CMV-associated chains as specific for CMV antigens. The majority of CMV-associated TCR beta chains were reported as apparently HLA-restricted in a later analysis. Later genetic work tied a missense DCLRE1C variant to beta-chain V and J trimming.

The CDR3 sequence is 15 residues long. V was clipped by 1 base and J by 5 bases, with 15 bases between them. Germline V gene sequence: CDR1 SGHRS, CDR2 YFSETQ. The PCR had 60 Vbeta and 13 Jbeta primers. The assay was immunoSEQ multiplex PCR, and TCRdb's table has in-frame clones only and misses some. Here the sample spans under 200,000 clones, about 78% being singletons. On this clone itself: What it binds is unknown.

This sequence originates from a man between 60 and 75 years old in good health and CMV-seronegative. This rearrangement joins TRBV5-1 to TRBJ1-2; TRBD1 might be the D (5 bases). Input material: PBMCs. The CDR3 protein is CASSLTTGTPYGYTF. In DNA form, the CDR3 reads TGCGCCAGCAGCTTGACCACAGGAACCCCTTATGGCTACACCTTC.